Following are 22 T cell receptor beta chains from one sample sequenced in a study of T cell changes during pregnancy in multiple sclerosis. Clones were sequenced by immunoSEQ multiplex PCR, and TCRdb holds only the in-frame ones, with some missing. The sample contains some 56,000 clones, roughly 90% of which appear only once. Sequenced material: peripheral blood, taken in the third trimester of pregnancy. The receptor set was obtained from a female donor in good health, enrolled as a control in a pregnancy study.

This sequence joins TRBV29-1 and TRBJ1-2; weak D call: TRBD1 (6 bases). Germline CDR1 SQVTM, CDR2 ANQGSEA. The V end was cut by 4 bases, the J end by 1 base, with 13 bases between. This CDR3 has 14 amino acids. CDR3 amino acids: CSVGQGKGNYGYTF. The CDR3 bases are TGCAGCGTTGGGCAGGGGAAGGGTAACTATGGCTACACCTTC.

The gene calls are TRBV29-1 and TRBJ1-2; 9 bases line up with TRBD1. This CDR3 spans 16 amino acids. Losses at the gene ends were 3 bases for V and 0 bases for J; bases not matched to a gene: 8. Per the germline V gene, CDR1 is SQVTM and CDR2 is ANQGSEA. The CDR3 bases are TGCAGCGTTGAGAACCCAGGGACAGGGCCTAACTATGGCTACACCTTC. Translated, it gives CSVENPGTGPNYGYTF.

This clone was seen only once. This chain connects TRBV5-8 to TRBJ2-7, with D possibly being TRBD1 (6 bases). CDR1 and CDR2 from the germline V gene are SGHTS and YDEGEE. The CDR3 has 16 amino acids. V lost 1 base and J lost 7, with 21 bases in between. CDR3 residues: CASSLWQGSGLGEQYF. The CDR3 coding sequence is TGTGCCAGCAGCTTGTGGCAGGGGTCGGGTTTAGGAGAGCAGTACTTC.

The sample holds one count of this clone. The V and J genes are TRBV27 and TRBJ1-4; D is possibly TRBD1 (5 bases). Trimming took off 5 bases at V and 8 bases at J, with 18 bases between the two ends. The length of the CDR3 is 15 residues. Germline CDR1 and CDR2: MNHEY and SMNVEV (reference sequence). The CDR3 DNA follows: TGTGCCAGCAGTCCCCGGGGGGGGATGGGGGAAAAACTGTTTTTT. As protein: CASSPRGGMGEKLFF.

The gene calls are TRBV7-2 and TRBJ2-2; D might be TRBD2 (5 bases). Germline CDR1 SGHTA, CDR2 FQGNSA. CDR3 length equals 14 residues. Trimming stripped 5 bases from V and 8 bases from J, with 15 bases between. CDR3 amino acids: CASSLRGKAGELFF. Written as DNA, the CDR3 is TGTGCCAGCAGCCTCCGGGGAAAGGCAGGGGAGCTGTTTTTT.

The genes are TRBV11-2 and TRBJ2-7, with a possible D match to TRBD2 (7 bases). The CDR3 covers 18 residues. Germline CDR1 and CDR2: SGHAT and FQNNGV. V lost 0 bases and J 2 bases, leaving 20 bases between the germline ends. CDR3 DNA: TGTGCCAGCAGCTTAGATCGTAGGGGGGGGCGTAAACCCTACGAGCAGTACTTC. Its translation is CASSLDRRGGRKPYEQYF.

The J gene is TRBJ2-1, the V gene TRBV29-1; 11 positions agree with TRBD2. Trimming cost V 1 base and J 3 bases; bases outside gene matches: 5. The CDR3 has 16 residues. In germline, CDR1 is SQVTM, CDR2 ANQGSEA. CDR3 loop: CSVEASTSGIYNEQFF. As DNA, the CDR3 is TGCAGCGTTGAAGCTTCGACTAGCGGGATCTACAATGAGCAGTTCTTC.

This chain connects TRBV30 to TRBJ2-7; possible D gene TRBD1, 6 bases. The V end was cut by 2 bases, the J end by 6 bases, with 20 bases between. CDR3 length: 15 amino acids. The germline V gene has CDR1 GTSNPN and CDR2 SVGIG (reference sequence). CDR3 sequence reads: CAWSLQGRLLVEQYF. The CDR3, as DNA: TGTGCCTGGAGTCTACAGGGCCGCCTGTTGGTCGAGCAGTACTTC.

The chain combines TRBV27 with TRBJ2-1, with 9 bases aligning to TRBD1. Germline assignment: CDR1 MNHEY and CDR2 SMNVEV (reference sequence). The CDR3 has 15 amino acids. The J segment lost 10 bases and the V segment lost 1 base, leaving 8 bases of the junction unmatched. The CDR3 reads CASSLFSGQGREQFF. The CDR3 DNA reads TGTGCCAGCAGTTTATTCTCGGGACAGGGACGGGAGCAGTTCTTC.

V and J are TRBV5-4 and TRBJ1-6; D might be TRBD1 (6 bases). V shed 3 bases and J shed 7 bases, with 17 bases lying between them. CDR3 length: 16 residues. Germline-derived CDR1 and CDR2 are SGHNT and YYREEE (reference sequence). This chain's CDR3 is CASSSRRGGGNSPLHF. The CDR3, as DNA: TGTGCCAGCAGCTCCCGGAGGGGGGGCGGGAATTCACCCCTCCACTTT.

The chain joins TRBV18 to TRBJ1-2; D might be TRBD1 (6 bases). Trimming pared 3 bases from V and 8 bases from J, leaving 13 bases between. The V gene's germline CDR1 is KGHSH and CDR2 LQKENI. There are 13 residues in the CDR3. The CDR3 protein is CASSPPGGAGYTF. CDR3 nucleotide sequence: TGTGCCAGCTCACCCCCCGGGGGGGCCGGCTACACCTTC.

CDR3 sequence (DNA): TGTGCCAGCTCACCGGGGCACCAATCCTACGAGCAGTACTTC. It codes for CASSPGHQSYEQYF. This sequence joins TRBV18 and TRBJ2-7; D is possibly TRBD1 (5 bases). Trimming shortened V by 3 bases and J by 1 base, and 10 bases separated the two germline ends. The length of the CDR3 is 14 residues. Germline CDR1 and CDR2: KGHSH and LQKENI.

This sequence joins TRBV28 and TRBJ2-7, with D perhaps TRBD1 (5 bases). CDR1 MDHEN and CDR2 SYDVKM come from the germline V gene. This CDR3 comprises 16 residues. Trimming took 2 bases from V and 6 from J, leaving 20 bases between them. CDR3 amino acids: CASSLVGTGSDTEQYF. The CDR3 DNA sequence: TGTGCCAGCAGTTTAGTTGGTACAGGTAGTGATACCGAGCAGTACTTC.

The chain uses TRBV19 and TRBJ1-3, with 7 bases fitting TRBD1. The germline V gene has CDR1 LNHDA and CDR2 SQIVND (reference sequence). Trimming at V came to 4 bases and at J to 4 bases, leaving 4 bases not matched to a gene. The CDR3 is 14 residues long. The CDR3 loop reads CASSTGTDGNTIYF. Written as DNA, the CDR3 is TGTGCCAGTAGTACCGGGACAGACGGAAACACCATATATTTT.

This clone was detected once. The chain uses TRBV6-6 and TRBJ1-2; TRBD1 matches at 8 bases. The CDR3 is 15 amino acids. In germline, CDR1 is MNHNY, CDR2 SVGAGI (reference sequence). Trimming at V came to 8 bases and at J to 5 bases, leaving 13 bases not matched to a gene. CDR3 DNA: TGTGCCAGCGGCGACTCAGGGGGCGAGCTATATGGCTACACCTTC. As protein: CASGDSGGELYGYTF.

V gene TRBV18 combines with J gene TRBJ2-2; no definite D call. Germline V gene data show CDR1 as KGHSH and CDR2 as LQKENI. V lost 1 base and J 5 bases, leaving 11 bases between the germline ends. The CDR3 totals 15 residues. The CDR3 here is CASSPRDSGTGELFF. The CDR3 DNA reads TGTGCCAGCTCACCACGCGATTCCGGGACCGGGGAGCTGTTTTTT.

The rearrangement uses TRBV6-6 and TRBJ1-1; unclear D gene. The CDR3 has 14 residues. CDR1 is MNHNY, CDR2 SVGAGI, per germline (reference sequence). V lost 1 base and J lost 6, with 12 bases in between. CDR3 residues: CASSYLIANAEAFF. DNA for the CDR3: TGTGCCAGCAGTTACTTGATCGCTAATGCTGAAGCTTTCTTT.

The chain has TRBV7-2 and TRBJ2-1, with 12 bases identical to TRBD2. This CDR3 is built from 15 residues. Germline CDR1 SGHTA, CDR2 FQGNSA. With 5 bases clipped from V and 4 bases from J, the junction kept 3 bases outside the gene matches. The CDR3: CASSTSGGPYNEQFF. The DNA for the CDR3 is TGTGCCAGCAGCACTAGCGGGGGGCCGTACAATGAGCAGTTCTTC.

The chain joins TRBV4-1 to TRBJ2-3; possible D gene TRBD2, 5 bases. Trimming stripped 0 bases from V and 6 bases from J, with 16 bases between. This CDR3 spans 16 amino acids. Germline loops: CDR1 MGHRA, CDR2 YSYEKL. CDR3 region: CASSQDFEPSSDTQYF. CDR3 nucleotide sequence: TGCGCCAGCAGCCAAGATTTTGAGCCTAGCTCCGATACGCAGTATTTT.

V gene TRBV6-5 combines with J gene TRBJ1-4, with D hard to call. Germline assignment: CDR1 MNHEY and CDR2 SVGAGI. The CDR3 runs to 15 residues. Trimming left V 0 bases short and J 7 bases short, with 12 bases between. The CDR3 DNA is TGTGCCAGCAGTTACTCGAGACCTTCGGGTGAAAAACTGTTTTTT. The encoded protein is CASSYSRPSGEKLFF.

The rearrangement uses TRBV7-2 and TRBJ2-3, with D perhaps matching TRBD2 (5 bases). CDR3 length: 15 residues. The ends were cut back, 4 bases at V and 0 bases at J, with 11 bases in the middle. The V gene's germline CDR1 is SGHTA and CDR2 FQGNSA. The CDR3 DNA reads TGTGCCAGCAGCTCGTTCGGCGGGAGCACAGATACGCAGTATTTT. It translates to CASSSFGGSTDTQYF.

The V and J genes are TRBV5-6 and TRBJ2-2, with D possibly TRBD1 on 5 matching bases. The germline CDR1 and CDR2 sequences are SGHDT and YYEEEE. This CDR3 is 15 amino acids long. The ends were cut back, 0 bases at V and 6 bases at J, with 12 bases in the middle. CDR3 nucleotide sequence: TGTGCCAGCAGCTTGGTAGGGGTTTGGGCCGGGGAGCTGTTTTTT. It is translated as CASSLVGVWAGELFF.